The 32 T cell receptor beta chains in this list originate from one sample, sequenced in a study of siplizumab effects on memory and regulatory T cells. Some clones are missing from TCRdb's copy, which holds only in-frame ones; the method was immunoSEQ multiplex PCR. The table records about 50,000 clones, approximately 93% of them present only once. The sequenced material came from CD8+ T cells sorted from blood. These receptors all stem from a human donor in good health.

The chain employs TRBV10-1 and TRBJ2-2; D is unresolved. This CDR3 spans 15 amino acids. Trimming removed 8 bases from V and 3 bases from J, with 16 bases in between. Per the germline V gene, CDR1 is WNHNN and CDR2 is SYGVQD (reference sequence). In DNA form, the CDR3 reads TGCGCCAGCTCTACCCATCGAGCGCACACCGGGGAGCTGTTTTTT. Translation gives CASSTHRAHTGELFF.

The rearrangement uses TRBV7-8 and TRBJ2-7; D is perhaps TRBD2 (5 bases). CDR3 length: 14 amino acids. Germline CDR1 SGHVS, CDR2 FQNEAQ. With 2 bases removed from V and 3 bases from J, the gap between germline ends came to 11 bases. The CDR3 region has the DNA TGTGCCAGCAGCTTAAGCGGAACCTACTACGAGCAGTACTTC. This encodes CASSLSGTYYEQYF.

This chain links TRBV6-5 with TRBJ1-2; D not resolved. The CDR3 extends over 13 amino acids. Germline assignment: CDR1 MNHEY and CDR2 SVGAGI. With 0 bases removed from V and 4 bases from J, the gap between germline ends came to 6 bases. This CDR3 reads CASSYSLSYGYTF. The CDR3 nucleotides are TGTGCCAGCAGTTACTCGTTGTCCTATGGCTACACCTTC.

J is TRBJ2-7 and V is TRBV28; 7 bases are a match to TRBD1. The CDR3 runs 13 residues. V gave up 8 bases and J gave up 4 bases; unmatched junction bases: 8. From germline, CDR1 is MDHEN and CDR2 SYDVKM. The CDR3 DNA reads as TGTGCCAGCCAAAAACAGGGGCTGTACGAGCAGTACTTC. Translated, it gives CASQKQGLYEQYF. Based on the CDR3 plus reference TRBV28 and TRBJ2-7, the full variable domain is DVKVTQSSRYLVKRTGEKVFLECVQDMDHENMFWYRQDPGLGLRLIYFSYDVKMKEKGDIPEGYSVSREKKERFSLILESASTNQTSMYLCASQKQGLYEQYFGPGTRLTVT.

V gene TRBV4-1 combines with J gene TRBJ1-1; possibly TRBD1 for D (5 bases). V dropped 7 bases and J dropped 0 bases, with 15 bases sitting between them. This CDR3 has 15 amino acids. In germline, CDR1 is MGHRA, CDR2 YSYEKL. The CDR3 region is CASTPRDLMNTEAFF. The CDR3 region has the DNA TGCGCCAGCACCCCAAGGGACCTTATGAACACTGAAGCTTTCTTT.

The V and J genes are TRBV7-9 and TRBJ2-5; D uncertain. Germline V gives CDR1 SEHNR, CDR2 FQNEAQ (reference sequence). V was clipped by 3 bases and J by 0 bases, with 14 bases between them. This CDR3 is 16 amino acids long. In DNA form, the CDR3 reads TGTGCCAGCAGCTTGCCCCGTGGCTTATACCAAGAGACCCAGTACTTC. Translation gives CASSLPRGLYQETQYF.

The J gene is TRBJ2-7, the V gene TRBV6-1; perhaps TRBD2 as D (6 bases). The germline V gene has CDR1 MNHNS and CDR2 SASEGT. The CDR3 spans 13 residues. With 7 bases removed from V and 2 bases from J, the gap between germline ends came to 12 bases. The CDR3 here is CASTGRTTYEQYF. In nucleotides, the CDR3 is TGTGCCAGCACAGGGAGGACCACCTACGAGCAGTACTTC.

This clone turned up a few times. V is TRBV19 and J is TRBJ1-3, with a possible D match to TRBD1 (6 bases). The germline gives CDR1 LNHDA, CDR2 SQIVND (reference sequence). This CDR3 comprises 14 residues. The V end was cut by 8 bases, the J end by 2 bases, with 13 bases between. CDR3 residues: CASYHRATGNTIYF. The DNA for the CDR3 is TGTGCCAGTTATCACAGGGCAACTGGAAACACCATATATTTT.

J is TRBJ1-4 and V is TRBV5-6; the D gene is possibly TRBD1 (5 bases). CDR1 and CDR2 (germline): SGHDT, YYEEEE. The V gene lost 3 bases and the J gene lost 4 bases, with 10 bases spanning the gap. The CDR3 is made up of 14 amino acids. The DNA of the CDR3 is TGTGCCAGCAGCTCCGACAGCCATAATGAAAAACTGTTTTTT. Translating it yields CASSSDSHNEKLFF.

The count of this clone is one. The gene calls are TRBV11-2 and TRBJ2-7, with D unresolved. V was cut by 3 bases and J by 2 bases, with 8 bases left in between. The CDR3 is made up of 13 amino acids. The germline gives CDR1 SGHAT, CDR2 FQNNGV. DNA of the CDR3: TGTGCCAGCAGCTTTACCGGCCCCTACGAGCAGTACTTC. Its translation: CASSFTGPYEQYF.

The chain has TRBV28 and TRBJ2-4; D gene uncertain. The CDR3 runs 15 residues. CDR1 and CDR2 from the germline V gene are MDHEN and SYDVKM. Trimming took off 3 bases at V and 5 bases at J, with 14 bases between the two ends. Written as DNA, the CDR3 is TGTGCCAGCAGTTTTTTGTCACTTCCCGAAAACATTCAGTACTTC. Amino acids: CASSFLSLPENIQYF.

CDR3: CASSQTSGSTDTQYF. In DNA, the CDR3 is TGCGCCAGCAGTCAAACTAGCGGGAGCACAGATACGCAGTATTTT. The chain joins TRBV23-1 to TRBJ2-3; 9 bases align to TRBD2. TRBV23-1 is an ORF, with its function uncertain. Germline trimming cut 2 bases from V and 0 bases from J; bases unmatched to any gene: 0. The CDR3 sequence is 15 residues long.

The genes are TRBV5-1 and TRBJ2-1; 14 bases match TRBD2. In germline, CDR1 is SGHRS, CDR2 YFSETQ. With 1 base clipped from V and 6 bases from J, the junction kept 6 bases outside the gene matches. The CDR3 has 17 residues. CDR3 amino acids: CASSLKLGLAGVNEQFF. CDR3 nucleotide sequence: TGCGCCAGCAGCTTGAAATTGGGACTAGCGGGAGTCAATGAGCAGTTCTTC.

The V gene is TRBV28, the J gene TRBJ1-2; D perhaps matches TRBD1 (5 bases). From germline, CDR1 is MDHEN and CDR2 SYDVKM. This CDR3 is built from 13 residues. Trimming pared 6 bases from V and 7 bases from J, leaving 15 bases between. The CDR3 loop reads CASSPQGKSGYTF. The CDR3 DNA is TGTGCCAGCAGCCCTCAGGGTAAGAGTGGCTACACCTTC.

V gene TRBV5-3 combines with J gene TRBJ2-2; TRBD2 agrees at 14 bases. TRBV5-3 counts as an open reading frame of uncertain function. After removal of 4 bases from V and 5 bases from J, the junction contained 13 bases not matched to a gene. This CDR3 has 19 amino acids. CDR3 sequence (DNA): TGTGCCAGAAGCCACCCCCCGACTAGCGGGAGGGATCGGACCGGGGAGCTGTTTTTT. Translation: CARSHPPTSGRDRTGELFF.

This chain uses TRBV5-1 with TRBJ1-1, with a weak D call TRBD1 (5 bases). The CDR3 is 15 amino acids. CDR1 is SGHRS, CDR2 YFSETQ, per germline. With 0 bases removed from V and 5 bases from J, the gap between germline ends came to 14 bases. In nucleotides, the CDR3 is TGCGCCAGCAGCTTGGACGATCAGGGTCGGACTGAAGCTTTCTTT. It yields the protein CASSLDDQGRTEAFF.

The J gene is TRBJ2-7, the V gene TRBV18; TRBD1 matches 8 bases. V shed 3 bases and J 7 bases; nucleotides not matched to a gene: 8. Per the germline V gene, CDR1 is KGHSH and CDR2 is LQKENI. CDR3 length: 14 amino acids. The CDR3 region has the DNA TGTGCCAGCTCACCCCGGCAGGGGGCGGGAGAGCAGTACTTC. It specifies CASSPRQGAGEQYF.

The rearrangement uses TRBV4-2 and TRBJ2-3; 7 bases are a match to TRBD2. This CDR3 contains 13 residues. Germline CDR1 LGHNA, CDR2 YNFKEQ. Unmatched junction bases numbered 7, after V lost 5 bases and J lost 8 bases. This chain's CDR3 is CASSEAGAGTQYF. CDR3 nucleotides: TGTGCCAGCAGCGAGGCGGGAGCGGGTACGCAGTATTTT.

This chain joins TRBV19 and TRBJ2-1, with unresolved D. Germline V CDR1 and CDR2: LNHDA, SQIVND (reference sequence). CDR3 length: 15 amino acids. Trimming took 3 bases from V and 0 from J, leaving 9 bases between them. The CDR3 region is CASSITASSYNEQFF. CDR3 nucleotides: TGTGCCAGTAGTATCACCGCGAGCTCCTACAATGAGCAGTTCTTC.

The CDR3 loop is CAISVEGGDTEAFF. The DNA for the CDR3 is TGTGCCATCAGTGTGGAAGGGGGGGACACTGAAGCTTTCTTT. The chain is built from TRBV10-3 and TRBJ1-1, with D perhaps TRBD1 (6 bases). CDR3 length equals 14 residues. CDR1 and CDR2 (germline): ENHRY, SYGVKD. Trimming cost V 4 bases and J 3 bases, with 12 bases left between them.

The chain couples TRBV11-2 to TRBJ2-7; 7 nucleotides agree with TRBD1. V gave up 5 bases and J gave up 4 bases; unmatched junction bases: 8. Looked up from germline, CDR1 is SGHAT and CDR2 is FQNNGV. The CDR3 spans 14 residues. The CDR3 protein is CASSTGTATYEQYF. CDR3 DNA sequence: TGTGCCAGCAGCACAGGGACAGCTACTTACGAGCAGTACTTC.

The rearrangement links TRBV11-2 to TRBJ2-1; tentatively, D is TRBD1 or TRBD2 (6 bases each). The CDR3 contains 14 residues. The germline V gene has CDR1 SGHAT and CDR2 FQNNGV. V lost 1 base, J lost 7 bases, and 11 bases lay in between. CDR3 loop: CASSLAGGGNEQFF. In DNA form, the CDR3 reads TGTGCCAGCAGCTTAGCCGGAGGGGGGAATGAGCAGTTCTTC.

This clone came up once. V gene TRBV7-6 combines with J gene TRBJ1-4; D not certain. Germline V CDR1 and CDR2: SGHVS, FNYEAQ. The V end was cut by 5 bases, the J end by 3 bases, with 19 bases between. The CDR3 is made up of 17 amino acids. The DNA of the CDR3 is TGTGCCAGCAGCCCCCCATCTATCGTTCGGGCTAATGAAAAACTGTTTTTT. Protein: CASSPPSIVRANEKLFF. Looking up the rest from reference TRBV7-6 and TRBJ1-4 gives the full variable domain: GAGVSQSPRYKVTKRGQDVALRCDPISGHVSLYWYRQALGQGPEFLTYFNYEAQQDKSGLPNDRFSAERPEGSISTLTIQRTEQRDSAMYRCASSPPSIVRANEKLFFGSGTQLSVL.

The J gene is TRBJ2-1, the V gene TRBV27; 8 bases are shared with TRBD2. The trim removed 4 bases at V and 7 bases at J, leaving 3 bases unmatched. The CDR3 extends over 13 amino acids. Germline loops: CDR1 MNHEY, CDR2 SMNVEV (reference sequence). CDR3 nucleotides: TGTGCCAGCAGTTCCGCTAGCGGGAATGAGCAGTTCTTC. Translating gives CASSSASGNEQFF.

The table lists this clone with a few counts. DNA for the CDR3: TGTGCCAGCAGCTTGTTACAGGGGGGTACCTACAATGAGCAGTTCTTC. Translating gives CASSLLQGGTYNEQFF. V is TRBV5-4 and J is TRBJ2-1; 8 nucleotides line up with TRBD1. CDR3 length: 16 residues. Germline V lookup: CDR1 SGHNT, CDR2 YYREEE (reference sequence). With 1 base clipped from V and 2 bases from J, the junction kept 5 bases outside the gene matches.

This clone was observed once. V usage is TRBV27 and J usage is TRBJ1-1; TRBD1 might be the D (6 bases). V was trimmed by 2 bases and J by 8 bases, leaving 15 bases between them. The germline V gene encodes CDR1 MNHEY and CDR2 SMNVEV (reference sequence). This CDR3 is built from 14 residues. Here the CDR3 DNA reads TGTGCCAGCAGTTTAGGGGGCCTTGGCCCCGAAGCTTTCTTT. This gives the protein CASSLGGLGPEAFF.

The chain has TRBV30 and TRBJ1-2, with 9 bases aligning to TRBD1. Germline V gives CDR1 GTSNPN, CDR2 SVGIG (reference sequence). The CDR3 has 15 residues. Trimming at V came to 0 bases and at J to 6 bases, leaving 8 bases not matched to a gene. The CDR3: CAWSVGDGTGHGYTF. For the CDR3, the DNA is TGTGCCTGGAGTGTTGGTGACGGGACAGGGCATGGCTACACCTTC.

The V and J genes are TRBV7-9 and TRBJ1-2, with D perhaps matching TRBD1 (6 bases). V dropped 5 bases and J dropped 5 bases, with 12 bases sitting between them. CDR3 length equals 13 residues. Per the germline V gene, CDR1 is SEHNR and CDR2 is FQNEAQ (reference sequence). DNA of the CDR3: TGTGCCAGCAGCCCCGGGACACCTTATGGCTACACCTTC. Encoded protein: CASSPGTPYGYTF.

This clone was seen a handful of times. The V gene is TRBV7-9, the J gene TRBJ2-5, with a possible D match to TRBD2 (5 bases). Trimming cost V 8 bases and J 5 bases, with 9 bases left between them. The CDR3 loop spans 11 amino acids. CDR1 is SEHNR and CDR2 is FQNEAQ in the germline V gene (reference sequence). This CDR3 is CASQTGETQYF. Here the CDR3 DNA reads TGTGCCAGCCAAACGGGGGAGACCCAGTACTTC. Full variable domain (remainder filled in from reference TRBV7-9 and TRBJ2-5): DTGVSQNPRHKITKRGQNVTFRCDPISEHNRLYWYRQTLGQGPEFLTYFQNEAQLEKSRLLSDRFSAERPKGSFSTLEIQRTEQGDSAMYLCASQTGETQYFGPGTRLLVL.

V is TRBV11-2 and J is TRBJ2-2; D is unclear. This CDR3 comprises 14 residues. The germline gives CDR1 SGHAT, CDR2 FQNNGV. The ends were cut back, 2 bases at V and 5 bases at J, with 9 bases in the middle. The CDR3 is CASSLSLGTGELFF. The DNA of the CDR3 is TGTGCCAGCAGCTTATCTCTAGGGACCGGGGAGCTGTTTTTT.

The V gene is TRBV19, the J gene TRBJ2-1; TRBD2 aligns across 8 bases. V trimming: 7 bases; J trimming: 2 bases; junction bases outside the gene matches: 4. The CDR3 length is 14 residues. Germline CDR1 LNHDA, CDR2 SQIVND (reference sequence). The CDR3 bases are TGTGCCAGTACCGTAGCGGGAACCTACAATGAGCAGTTCTTC. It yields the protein CASTVAGTYNEQFF.

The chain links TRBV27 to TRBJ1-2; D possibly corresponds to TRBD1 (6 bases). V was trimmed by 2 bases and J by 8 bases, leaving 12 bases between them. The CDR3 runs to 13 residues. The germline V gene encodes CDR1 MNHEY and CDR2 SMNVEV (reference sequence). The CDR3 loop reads CASSLDRRDGYTF. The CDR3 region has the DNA TGTGCCAGCAGTTTAGACAGGCGCGACGGCTACACCTTC.